Shown below are 5 T cell receptor beta chains from a single sample sequenced in a study of OX40 agonist ivuxolimab in advanced cancers. Profiled with immunoSEQ multiplex PCR; TCRdb holds only in-frame clones, not every one. The data contain 75,000 to 95,000 clones, more than 80% of them singletons. This material consisted of CD4+ or CD8+ T cells sorted from blood, taken in a trial of the OX40 agonist ivuxolimab. These receptors all stem from an adult with an advanced solid tumor such as melanoma, head and neck, liver or kidney cancer.

The CDR3 spells CASSPRLAGLYEQYF. Written as DNA, the CDR3 is TGTGCCAGCAGCCCGCGACTAGCGGGACTCTACGAGCAGTACTTC. This chain links TRBV27 with TRBJ2-5, with 11 bases that match TRBD2. The assigned J gene may be wrong: the sequence end matches TRBJ2-7 better. The CDR3 is 15 residues long. CDR1 MNHEY and CDR2 SMNVEV come from the germline V gene (reference sequence).

The chain couples TRBV20-1 to TRBJ2-3; D ambiguous. The CDR3 covers 10 residues. Deletions cut 4 bases from V and 5 bases from J, with 4 bases between. Germline V gene data show CDR1 as DFQATT and CDR2 as SNEGSKA (reference sequence). For the CDR3, the DNA is TGCAGTGCTACAAGAGATACGCAGTATTTT. This gives the protein CSATRDTQYF.

The V and J genes are TRBV5-1 and TRBJ2-5, with D perhaps TRBD2 (6 bases). CDR1 is SGHRS, CDR2 YFSETQ, per germline. This CDR3 spans 14 amino acids. V was shortened by 2 bases and J by 3 bases, with 11 bases between the two germline ends. The CDR3 reads CASSFFGGEETQYF. In nucleotides, the CDR3 is TGCGCCAGCAGCTTTTTCGGGGGAGAAGAGACCCAGTACTTC.

About this clone itself: The CDR3 does not end in the conserved phenylalanine or tryptophan, so this is likely a read error. J is TRBJ2-7 and V is TRBV4-1; D is perhaps TRBD1 or TRBD2 (5 bases each). This CDR3 has 14 amino acids. CDR1 is MGHRA, CDR2 YSYEKL, per germline. V was trimmed by 4 bases and J by 10 bases, leaving 20 bases between them. The CDR3 nucleotides are TGCGCCAGCAGCCCACGTGTCCAGTCGTGGGACCAGTACCTC. This translates into CASSPRVQSWDQYL.

This sequence joins TRBV21-1 and TRBJ2-3; the table's D gene call, TRBD1, was not cross checked with the DNA. TRBV21-1 corresponds to a pseudogene. The CDR3 has 15 residues. In DNA, the CDR3 is TGTGCCAGCAGCCCTTTCACAGGGCCCGCAGATACGCAGTATTTT. This sequence encodes CASSPFTGPADTQYF.